This T cell receptor (beta chain) was profiled in a study of neurological immune-mediated disorders. This clonotype was detected many times. What it binds is unknown. Findings of the study overall: The level of TCR clonal expansion was highest in patients with HTLV-1-associated myelopathy and lowest in multiple sclerosis, where it fell below the level seen in healthy controls.

The authors made cDNA by 5'RACE with 10-nucleotide random UMIs. In TCRdb, the 5' RACE reads were re-called with MiXCR into one record per CDR3 protein. The sample carries 100,000 or so distinct CDR3 sequences, around 3.3% recorded once. Per germline, CDR1 SGHKS and CDR2 YYEKEE (reference sequence). V lost 0 bases and J 6 bases, leaving 7 bases between the germline ends. CDR3 size: 13 residues. A total of 2 million PBMCs stored at -80 degrees C provided the unsorted libraries. The sequencing input was PBMCs. This chain uses TRBV5-5 with TRBJ1-5; no reliable D call. This TCR derives from a young woman with multiple sclerosis. The CDR3 sequence: CASSLGGFQPQHF. The CDR3 bases are TGTGCCAGCAGCTTGGGCGGTTTTCAGCCCCAGCATTTT.